These T cell receptor beta chains were read from a single sample in a study of siplizumab effects on memory and regulatory T cells. The antigens of these receptors remain unknown. Method: immunoSEQ multiplex PCR; TCRdb's copy keeps in-frame clones and lacks some. The table records around 3,300 clones, approximately 60% of them present only once. The sequenced sample was CFSE-low (dividing) CD8+ T cells sorted from an allogeneic mixed lymphocyte reaction. These receptors were taken from a human donor in good health; the cells came from an allogeneic mixed lymphocyte reaction. Some clones in this sample may be carry-over from other donors' samples. Each CDR3 is given with its conserved first and last residue. A D gene is named only where the DNA matches it firmly. Rows give clone size only sometimes, using once, few, many, or a class for an expanded clone.

V	J	size	D	CDR3	DNA
TRBV7-2	TRBJ1-1	NA	NA	CASSLQTTLTEAFF	TGTGCCAGCAGCTTACAGACAACTTTAACTGAAGCTTTCTTT
TRBV7-9	TRBJ2-5	NA	NA	CASSLNPGEETQYF	TGTGCCAGCAGCTTAAACCCGGGAGAGGAGACCCAGTACTTC
TRBV19	TRBJ1-2	NA	NA	CASSSNGAQGYTF	TGTGCCAGTAGTAGCAATGGGGCGCAGGGCTACACCTTC
TRBV9	TRBJ2-1	NA	NA	CASSVSGTPYNEQFF	TGTGCCAGCAGCGTGTCTGGGACCCCGTACAATGAGCAGTTCTTC
TRBV7-9	TRBJ2-3	NA	NA	CASSYPIGEYTDTQYF	TGTGCCAGCAGCTACCCCATTGGGGAGTACACAGATACGCAGTATTTT
TRBV4-1	TRBJ2-1	NA	TRBD2	CASSQVAGGPYEQFF	TGCGCCAGCAGCCAAGTGGCGGGAGGGCCCTATGAGCAGTTCTTC
TRBV19	TRBJ2-7	once	TRBD2	CASSIYYVAGLPYEQYF	TGTGCCAGTAGTATTTATTACGTTGCGGGACTACCCTACGAGCAGTACTTC
TRBV29-1	TRBJ2-3	NA	TRBD2	CSVHTSGRFGDTQYF	TGCAGCGTCCACACTAGCGGGAGATTCGGAGATACGCAGTATTTT
TRBV7-9	TRBJ1-2	NA	NA	CASRNGGLPGYGYTF	TGTGCCAGCAGGAACGGGGGACTCCCCGGCTATGGCTACACCTTC
TRBV7-2	TRBJ2-7	NA	NA	CASSPEDSYEQYF	TGTGCCAGCAGTCCAGAGGACTCCTACGAGCAGTACTTC
TRBV6-5	TRBJ2-1	NA	NA	CASSSDSYNEQFF	TGTGCCAGCAGTTCCGACTCATACAATGAGCAGTTCTTC
TRBV4-1	TRBJ2-7	few	TRBD1	CASSLRQGSYEQYF	TGCGCCAGCAGCCTCCGACAGGGCTCCTACGAGCAGTACTTC
TRBV4-1	TRBJ2-1	NA	TRBD2	CASSQRLAYTNEQFF	TGCGCCAGCAGCCAGAGACTAGCGTACACCAATGAGCAGTTCTTC
TRBV7-9	TRBJ2-7	medium-sized	NA	CASTLWAPYEQYF	TGTGCCAGCACCCTTTGGGCACCCTACGAGCAGTACTTC
TRBV29-1	TRBJ2-3	NA	TRBD1	CSVVPDRGDTQYF	TGCAGCGTTGTACCGGACAGGGGCGATACGCAGTATTTT
TRBV6-5	TRBJ1-4	few	NA	CASSYSPGGEEKLFF	TGTGCCAGCAGTTACTCGCCGGGCGGAGAAGAAAAACTGTTTTTT
TRBV27	TRBJ1-5	once	TRBD1	CASRPGTGDTNQPQHF	TGTGCCAGCAGACCCGGGACAGGGGACACTAATCAGCCCCAGCATTTT
TRBV15	TRBJ1-5	NA	NA	CATSRDRDLGQPQHF	TGTGCCACCAGCAGAGATCGGGACCTAGGTCAGCCCCAGCATTTT
TRBV27	TRBJ2-3	NA	TRBD1	CASSLILAGGPDTQYF	TGTGCCAGCAGTTTAATCCTGGCAGGGGGCCCAGATACGCAGTATTTT
TRBV7-6	TRBJ2-1	NA	TRBD1	CASSPSTGGWNEQFF	TGTGCCAGCAGCCCATCGACAGGGGGCTGGAATGAGCAGTTCTTC
TRBV6-5	TRBJ2-1	NA	TRBD2	CASTRLAGDNEQFF	TGTGCCAGCACTCGACTAGCGGGAGACAATGAGCAGTTCTTC
TRBV11-2	TRBJ2-3	NA	NA	CASSLHVSSTDTQYF	TGTGCCAGCAGCCTCCATGTATCTAGCACAGATACGCAGTATTTT
TRBV29-1	TRBJ2-3	NA	NA	CSVEVGFGVYTDTQYF	TGCAGCGTTGAAGTTGGGTTTGGGGTCTACACAGATACGCAGTATTTT
TRBV7-9	TRBJ2-3	few	NA	CASSLVFSTDTQYF	TGTGCCAGCAGCTTAGTCTTCAGTACAGATACGCAGTATTTT
TRBV5-4	TRBJ1-4	NA	NA	CASSQTGLAGEKLFF	TGTGCCAGCAGCCAGACAGGACTGGCCGGCGAAAAACTGTTTTTT
TRBV13	TRBJ1-4	few	NA	CASSLGGTEKLFF	TGTGCCAGCAGCTTAGGTGGGACCGAAAAACTGTTTTTT